These T cell receptor beta chains were read from a single sample in a study of T cell repertoires in aging, cancer and after chemotherapy. Each CDR3 protein gets one entry after TCRdb re-called the multiplex PCR reads with MiXCR. The table lists 900 or so distinct CDR3 sequences, roughly a fifth of them singletons. The sequenced sample was blood. Receptors were obtained from a human donor with a blood cancer. Both conserved end residues are part of each CDR3. A D gene is named only where the DNA matches it firmly. Rows give clone size only sometimes, using once, few, many, or a class for an expanded clone.

CDR3 length	V gene	clone size	J gene	D gene	CDR3 DNA	CDR3 protein
14	TRBV12-3/TRBV12-4	few	TRBJ1-2	.	TGTGCCAGCAGGACGGGACGCCTGGACTATGGCTACACCTTC	CASRTGRLDYGYTF
18	TRBV27	medium-sized	TRBJ2-2	.	TGTGCCAGCAGTTTAATCGGCACAGGGCTACTACACTTCGGGGAGCTGTTTTTT	CASSLIGTGLLHFGELFF
14	TRBV5-4	.	TRBJ2-2	TRBD2	TGTGCCAGCAGCTACGGACTAGCGGGCGGGGAGCTGTTTTTT	CASSYGLAGGELFF
19	TRBV7-9	medium-sized	TRBJ2-7	.	TGTGCCAGCAGCTTAGGGGTGCCGTCAGGAGTTTCCCTCTCCTACGAGCAGTACTTC	CASSLGVPSGVSLSYEQYF
15	TRBV28	.	TRBJ2-3	.	TGTGACAGCAGTTTAGGGTCCGGGAGCACAGATACGCAGTATTTT	CDSSLGSGSTDTQYF
15	TRBV4-1	.	TRBJ1-1	.	TGCGCCAGCAGCCAAGTAAGGTATACCAACACTGAAGCTTTCTTT	CASSQVRYTNTEAFF
11	TRBV6-1	medium-sized	TRBJ2-7	.	TGTGCCAGCGGCGTGCGGTACGAGCAGTACTTC	CASGVRYEQYF
16	TRBV4-3	medium-sized	TRBJ2-2	.	TGCGCCAGCAGCCAAGATCTCATAGGACGCACCGGGGAGCTGTTTTTT	CASSQDLIGRTGELFF
16	TRBV12-3/TRBV12-4	medium-sized	TRBJ2-2	TRBD2	TGTGCCAGCAGTCAGCATAGCGGGGCAGGGACCGGGGAGCTGTTTTTT	CASSQHSGAGTGELFF
15	TRBV6-5	large	TRBJ2-3	TRBD1	TGTGCCAGCAGTTACCGGTCACAGGGGCCCGATACGCAGTATTTT	CASSYRSQGPDTQYF
13	TRBV5-1	few	TRBJ2-5	.	TGCGCCAGCAAGGAGGAGCCGGCAGAGACCCAGTACTTC	CASKEEPAETQYF
11	TRBV6-2/TRBV6-3	hyperexpanded	TRBJ1-1	.	TGTGCCAGCAGCCCCGGACTCGAAGCTTTCTTT	CASSPGLEAFF
16	TRBV30	medium-sized	TRBJ1-2	.	TGTGCCTCCCCGGGTGCGGGCGCAAGTCGGCGGGTAGGCTACACCTTC	CASPGAGASRRVGYTF
15	TRBV6-2/TRBV6-3	medium-sized	TRBJ1-1	.	TGTGCCAGCAGCTCCGGACGGAACTTTAACACTGAAGCTTTCTTT	CASSSGRNFNTEAFF
13	TRBV6-5	medium-sized	TRBJ1-2	.	TGTGCCAGCAGTTACACCAGGGGTGAAGGCTACACCTTC	CASSYTRGEGYTF
16	TRBV21-1	.	TRBJ1-4	.	TGTGCCAGCAGCAGGGGAGGGAAGGGGAGGGGGGAAAAACTGTTTTTT	CASSRGGKGRGEKLFF
16	TRBV18	medium-sized	TRBJ2-6	TRBD1	TGTGCCAGCTCACCAGGGACAGGGGTTGGGGCCAACGTCCTGACTTTC	CASSPGTGVGANVLTF
11	TRBV11-3	large	TRBJ2-2	.	TGTGCCAGTCGGTACACCGGGGAGCTGTTTTTT	CASRYTGELFF
13	TRBV11-3	.	TRBJ2-1	.	TGTGCCAGCAGCTTAGGCGGGGACCCTGGGCAGTTCTTC	CASSLGGDPGQFF
13	TRBV11-3	.	TRBJ2-3	.	TGTGCCAGCAGCTACCCCGAGGAGGATACGCAGTATTTT	CASSYPEEDTQYF
15	TRBV11-3	medium-sized	TRBJ1-1	TRBD1	TGTGCCAGCAGCTTAAAGGGGGCGGCGGGCACTGAAGCTTTCTTT	CASSLKGAAGTEAFF
16	TRBV7-6	.	TRBJ1-1	TRBD1	TGTGCCAGCACTGAGGGGGCAGGGGATGATAACACTGAAGCTTTCTTT	CASTEGAGDDNTEAFF
17	TRBV5-1	.	TRBJ1-1	TRBD1	TGCGCCAGCAGCTCCATGACAGGGGGAAACCTGAACACTGAAGCTTTCTTT	CASSSMTGGNLNTEAFF
12	TRBV30	medium-sized	TRBJ1-1	.	TGTGCCGGGGAGGACGAAGACACTGAAGCTTTCTTT	CAGEDEDTEAFF
14	TRBV11-2	medium-sized	TRBJ2-7	.	TGTGCCAGCAGCGCCGAGGACAGAGTATACGAGCAGTACTTC	CASSAEDRVYEQYF
15	TRBV7-9	.	TRBJ1-5	.	TGTGCCAGCAGCCCCTGGGGTGGGTACGATCAGCCCCAGCATTTT	CASSPWGGYDQPQHF
14	TRBV18	medium-sized	TRBJ2-1	.	TGTGCCAGCTCACCCCCCATTTGGGGAAATGAGCAGTTCTTC	CASSPPIWGNEQFF
14	TRBV7-6	.	TRBJ1-1	.	TGTGCCAGCAGCAGGGGCCCTGATGACACTGAAGCTTTCTTT	CASSRGPDDTEAFF
14	TRBV5-1	medium-sized	TRBJ2-5	.	TGCGCCAGCAGCTTCCTACAGGGCCGCGAGACCCAGTACTTC	CASSFLQGRETQYF
15	TRBV5-1	.	TRBJ2-7	.	TGCGCCAGCAGCGTTGGCCTGGACAAGGTTTACGAGCAGTACTTC	CASSVGLDKVYEQYF
15	TRBV18	medium-sized	TRBJ1-1	.	TGTGCCAGCAATGGGATCAACAGAGGGCTGACTGAAGCTTTCTTT	CASNGINRGLTEAFF
14	TRBV18	few	TRBJ1-6	.	TGTGCCAGCTCAGAAGCCCCTACGAGGTCACCCCTCCACTTT	CASSEAPTRSPLHF
13	TRBV30	medium-sized	TRBJ1-3	.	TGTGCCTGGAGTTCCGACTCTGGAAACACCATATATTTT	CAWSSDSGNTIYF
14	TRBV29-1	large	TRBJ1-2	TRBD1	TGCAGCGCCATGGACAGGGGCGGCGAAGGGGGCTACACCTTC	CSAMDRGGEGGYTF
18	TRBV7-2	hyperexpanded	TRBJ1-3	.	TGTGCCAGCAGCTCGGACCTAGATGACGCGTACTCTGGAAACACCATATATTTT	CASSSDLDDAYSGNTIYF
16	TRBV6-5	large	TRBJ2-3	TRBD1	TGTGCCAGCAGGCCCGGGACAGGCCACCGCACAGATACGCAGTATTTT	CASRPGTGHRTDTQYF
11	TRBV29-1	medium-sized	TRBJ1-1	.	TGCAGCGTTGCATCATTTACTGAAGCTTTCTTT	CSVASFTEAFF
14	TRBV6-5	large	TRBJ2-2	TRBD1	TGTGCCAGCAGACCTGGGACAGACACCGGGGAGCTGTTTTTT	CASRPGTDTGELFF
16	TRBV4-3	.	TRBJ2-5	TRBD1	TGCGCCAGCAGCCGCACCGCGGGGACAGGCAAAGAGACCCAGTACTTC	CASSRTAGTGKETQYF
15	TRBV19	large	TRBJ1-5	.	TGTGCCAGTAGCCCGGGGTCCGGAGGGCATCAGCCCCAGCATTTT	CASSPGSGGHQPQHF
15	TRBV11-2	.	TRBJ2-5	.	TGTGCCAGCAGCTTCCCGGGGACAAGACTCGTAGCCCAGTACTTC	CASSFPGTRLVAQYF
16	TRBV4-3	.	TRBJ2-7	.	TGCGCCAGCAGCCAAGACTCAACATCATTTTCCTACGAGCAGTACTTC	CASSQDSTSFSYEQYF
15	TRBV27	medium-sized	TRBJ2-1	TRBD2	TGTGCCAGCAGGCGGGAGGGCCGTTCCCACAATGAGCAGTTCTTC	CASRREGRSHNEQFF
16	TRBV19	.	TRBJ1-1	TRBD1	TGTGCCAGTAGTCCTAGCTGGACAGGGGGGGGGTCTGAAGCTTTCTTT	CASSPSWTGGGSEAFF
14	TRBV11-3	large	TRBJ2-2	.	TGTGCCAGCAGTCTGGACTGGGTCACCGGGGAGCTGTTTTTT	CASSLDWVTGELFF
18	TRBV20-1	.	TRBJ2-3	TRBD2	TGCAGTGCGGAGGGGGGGACTAGCGGGGGGGGCCGCACAGATACGCAGTATTTT	CSAEGGTSGGGRTDTQYF
15	TRBV7-9	large	TRBJ2-2	TRBD1	TGTGCCAGCATCAAGGGACAGGCGAACACCGGGGAGCTGTTTTTT	CASIKGQANTGELFF
12	TRBV5-6	few	TRBJ2-7	.	TGTGCCAGCACAAGAAGCTCCTACGAGCAGTACTTC	CASTRSSYEQYF
19	TRBV15	.	TRBJ2-3	.	TGTGCCACCAGCCGCGGTAGGTGGGCTAGCAGTACTAGCACAGATACGCAGTATTTT	CATSRGRWASSTSTDTQYF
15	TRBV7-9	few	TRBJ2-5	TRBD2	TGTGCCAGCAGCCAGAGCGGGGGCTGGCGAGAGACCCAGTACTTC	CASSQSGGWRETQYF
11	TRBV29-1	large	TRBJ1-2	TRBD1	TGCAGCGTGGGACAGGCGCGTGGCTACACCTTC	CSVGQARGYTF
12	TRBV6-2/TRBV6-3	large	TRBJ2-1	.	TGTGCCAGCAGTATACAGTCAAATGAGCAGTTCTTC	CASSIQSNEQFF
11	TRBV6-5	large	TRBJ1-2	.	TGTGCCAGCACAAATGGGGGTGGCTACACCTTC	CASTNGGGYTF
15	TRBV19	medium-sized	TRBJ1-1	TRBD1	TGTGCCAGTAGTATCTTCGGGACAGAGAACACTGAAGCTTTCTTT	CASSIFGTENTEAFF
11	TRBV6-2/TRBV6-3	large	TRBJ2-1	.	TGTGCCAGCAGTGGATTCGATGAGCAGTTCTTC	CASSGFDEQFF
15	TRBV21-1	.	TRBJ2-2	.	.	CASAVAGGNTGELFF